Below are 3 T cell receptor beta chains sequenced from a single sample in a study of identical twins. MiXCR, applied by TCRdb to the 5' RACE reads, yields one record per CDR3 protein. Among 1.5 million to 2 million distinct CDR3 sequences, around a third were seen once, and the ten largest hold about 0.25%. Sequencing was done on a sample of cord blood. The source is a newborn girl in good health.

The chain employs TRBV20-1 and TRBJ1-3; D uncertain. Germline assignment: CDR1 DFQATT and CDR2 SNEGSKA (reference sequence). V was cut by 3 bases and J by 3 bases, with 9 bases left in between. This CDR3 is built from 13 residues. CDR3 in amino acids: CSASQGFGNTIYF. In DNA form, the CDR3 reads TGCAGTGCTAGCCAAGGGTTTGGAAACACCATATATTTT.

This clonotype was observed at least ten times. The chain joins TRBV24-1 to TRBJ2-5; TRBD1 is a possible D gene (5 bases). The CDR3 contains 18 residues. Trimming cost V 3 bases and J 3 bases, with 22 bases left between them. Germline CDR1 KGHDR, CDR2 SFDVKD. The CDR3, as DNA: TGTGCCACCAGTGATCCCCAGACTCTTAATACCAGGGAAGAGACCCAGTACTTC. It encodes CATSDPQTLNTREETQYF.

The V gene is TRBV16, the J gene TRBJ1-2; TRBD1 agrees at 8 bases. The CDR3 loop spans 16 amino acids. J gave up 4 bases and V 0 bases, and 7 bases lay outside the gene matches. The germline V gene has CDR1 KGHSY and CDR2 FQNENV. Here the CDR3 reads CASSQSRQGSTYGYTF. DNA of the CDR3: TGTGCCAGCAGCCAATCCCGACAGGGGTCGACCTATGGCTACACCTTC.